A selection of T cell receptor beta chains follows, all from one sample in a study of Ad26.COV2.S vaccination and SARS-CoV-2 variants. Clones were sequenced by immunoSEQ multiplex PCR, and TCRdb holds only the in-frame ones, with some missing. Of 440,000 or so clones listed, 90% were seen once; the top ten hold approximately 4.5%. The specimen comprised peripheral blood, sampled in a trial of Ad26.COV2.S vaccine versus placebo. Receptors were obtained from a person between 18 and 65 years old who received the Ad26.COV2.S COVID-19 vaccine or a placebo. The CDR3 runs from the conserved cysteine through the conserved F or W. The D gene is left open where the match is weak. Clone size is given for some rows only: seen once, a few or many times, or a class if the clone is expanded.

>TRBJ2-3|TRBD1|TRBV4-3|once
CASSQDVPGQADTQYF
TGCGCCAGCAGCCAAGATGTGCCGGGACAGGCAGATACGCAGTATTTT
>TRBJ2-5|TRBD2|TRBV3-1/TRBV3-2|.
CASSHGGVGLANQETQYF
TGTGCCAGCAGCCACGGGGGTGTGGGACTAGCGAACCAAGAGACCCAGTACTTC
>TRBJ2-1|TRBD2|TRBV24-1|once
CATSEPGLAGPYNEQFF
TGTGCCACCAGTGAACCGGGACTAGCGGGGCCCTACAATGAGCAGTTCTTC
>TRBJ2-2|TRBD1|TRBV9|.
CASSWTGQTNTGELFF
TGTGCCAGCAGCTGGACAGGACAGACGAACACCGGGGAGCTGTTTTTT
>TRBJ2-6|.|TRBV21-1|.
CASSTLLALQGTGANVLTF
TGTGCCAGCAGCACCCTCCTAGCCCTACAGGGGACTGGGGCCAACGTCCTGACTTTC
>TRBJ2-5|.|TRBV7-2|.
CASSVTGNEETQYF
TGTGCCAGCAGCGTAACAGGGAATGAGGAGACCCAGTACTTC
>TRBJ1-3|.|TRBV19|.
CASRAPRQVSGNTIYF
TGTGCCAGTAGGGCGCCGCGACAAGTCTCTGGAAACACCATATATTTT
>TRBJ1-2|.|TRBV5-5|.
CASSLAQGGFAYGYTF
TGTGCCAGCAGCTTGGCACAGGGAGGTTTTGCTTATGGCTACACCTTC
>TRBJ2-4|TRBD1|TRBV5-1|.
CASSLELKGANIQYF
TGCGCCAGCAGCTTGGAGCTGAAGGGGGCGAACATTCAGTACTTC
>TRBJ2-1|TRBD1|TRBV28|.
CASSSYMRGRRLSWANEQFF
TGTGCCAGCAGTTCCTACATGAGGGGGCGCAGGTTAAGTTGGGCCAATGAGCAGTTCTTC
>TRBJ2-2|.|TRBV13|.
CASSITGSNTGELFF
TGTGCCAGCAGCATAACAGGGTCGAACACCGGGGAGCTGTTTTTT
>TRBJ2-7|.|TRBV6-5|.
CASTPPKPREQYF
TGTGCCAGCACTCCACCCAAACCCCGTGAGCAGTACTTC
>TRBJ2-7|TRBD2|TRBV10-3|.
CAISPGVAGVYEQYF
TGTGCCATCAGCCCAGGGGTAGCGGGAGTCTACGAGCAGTACTTC
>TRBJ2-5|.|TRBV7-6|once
CASSLDFEDSGGETQYF
TGTGCCAGCAGCTTAGACTTTGAGGACAGTGGGGGGGAGACCCAGTACTTC
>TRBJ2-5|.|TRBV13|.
CASTPFATGYF
TGTGCCAGCACCCCGTTTGCCACAGGGTACTTC
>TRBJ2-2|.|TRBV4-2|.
CASSQDPRSKSGELFF
TGTGCCAGCAGCCAAGACCCCCGATCGAAGTCCGGGGAGCTGTTTTTT
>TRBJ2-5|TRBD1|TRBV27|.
CASRPGGSPWETQYF
TGTGCCAGCAGGCCAGGGGGCTCCCCTTGGGAGACCCAGTACTTC
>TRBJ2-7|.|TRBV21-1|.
CASRNSTSYEQYF
TGTGCCAGCAGAAATTCCACCTCCTACGAGCAGTACTTC
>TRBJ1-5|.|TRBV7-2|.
CASSLQDPNQPQHF
TGTGCCAGCAGCTTACAGGACCCCAATCAGCCCCAGCATTTT
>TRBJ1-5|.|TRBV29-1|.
CSVVAGSNQPQHF
TGCAGCGTTGTGGCAGGGAGCAATCAGCCCCAGCATTTT
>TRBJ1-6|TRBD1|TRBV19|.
CASSIRTGRNSPLHF
TGTGCCAGTAGTATCCGGACAGGGCGCAATTCACCCCTCCACTTT
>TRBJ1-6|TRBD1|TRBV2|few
CASRGQAVTNSPLHF
TGTGCCAGCAGGGGACAGGCAGTCACAAATTCACCCCTCCACTTT